This TCR beta chain was documented in a study of cytomegalovirus exposure and HLA in healthy donors (dated by TCRdb to the late 2010s). Notes on the research overall: An earlier analysis of approximately 550 of the donors reported 250 to 300 Gb of sequence data and some 100 million unique TCR beta sequences from about 179 million T cells. Roughly 300 gigabases of sequencing data and around 80 million unique TCR sequences made up an early release that covered fewer than 650 HLA-typed donors. Among the approximately 400 genotyped donors, around 81% belonged to the genetic ancestry cluster associated with self-reported Caucasian donors. The study was designed to test whether signatures of past pathogen exposure could be identified by cataloging public T cell receptors. Using immunosequencing, the study profiled T cell repertoires from roughly 650 subjects and related those repertoires to cytomegalovirus serostatus. In addition to the first cohort of about 650 subjects, a separate validation cohort of 120 different subjects was used. To predict cytomegalovirus infection status, the study brought together high-throughput TCR immunosequencing, statistical association of individual TCRs with disease status, and machine learning. In a later analysis, previously published TCR beta repertoires from about 640 donors were re-analyzed and high-resolution HLA genotyping was added so that TCR occurrence patterns could be studied. In the later analysis, no new phenotypic data were used to find candidate immune exposures; instead, reliance was placed on TCR beta sequences and their occurrence across donors. In an earlier analysis of 587 of the donors, high-throughput TCR beta sequencing was used to judge whether each TCR beta V gene segment behaved as functional or pseudogenic. Donor age, sex, ethnicity and CMV serostatus were collected together with the repertoire data. A later genetic analysis used genome-wide SNP genotypes for about 65% of the 666 donors, treating that subset as a discovery cohort. Every repertoire in the discovery cohort had been generated on one and the same sequencing platform. Class I and class II HLA loci were covered by the typing at four-digit resolution. Typing coverage varied by locus: about 629-630 donors for A, B, C, DRB1 and DQB1; around 560 for DQA1; over 600 for DPA1; approximately 450 for DPB1. About five DR-DQ haplotypes were treated as single units for association and clustering because of strong linkage in the cohort. Across some 400 genotyped donors of the cohort, an average of about 240,000 unique TCR beta nucleotide sequences per donor were sequenced, and approximately 19% of those sequences were non-productive.

General study outcomes and caveats: Compared with equally common non-associated chains, HLA-associated TCR beta chains in a later analysis were more clonally expanded and had lower generation probabilities. A later analysis reported that several top co-occurrence clusters appeared linked to parvovirus B19, influenza, CMV and Epstein-Barr virus. Roughly uniform sequencing depth across donors was assumed in presence/absence analyses, although this assumption may not hold. In this cohort, only TCR beta chains were sequenced, and detectable features were limited by the absence of alpha or paired-chain data. In a later genetic analysis, a missense DCLRE1C variant was associated with V-gene and J-gene trimming of TCR beta chains, and the association was replicated in an independent cohort. Because HLA typing was missing for some donors at each locus, association tests included only the typed subset. According to the authors, the approach could potentially be generalized to other disease states and immunological phenotypes. At a false discovery rate of 0.05, a later analysis linked about 16,000 TCR beta sequences to specific HLA alleles. Because counts were too low, roughly 16 rarely observed V segments, including chromosome 9 orphons, were left out of the earlier analysis of a few hundred of the donors. In both the original and validation cohorts, the classifier was reported to diagnose cytomegalovirus status with high specificity and sensitivity. In an earlier analysis of 500 to 650 of the donors, most TCR beta V segments appeared in productive rearrangements about 87% or about 30% of the time, broadly matching IMGT annotations. A few of the identified cytomegalovirus-associated TCR beta chains were confirmed in vitro to be specific for cytomegalovirus antigens. A further reported finding was that TCR beta sequences accurately predicted the HLA-A and HLA-B alleles for most subjects in the first cohort. Linkage disequilibrium might explain the correlated functional status among segregating V segments, but an unknown experimental factor could not be ruled out. A later genetic analysis reported fewer N-insertions in productive TCRs among donors in an Asian-associated ancestry cluster than the roughly 670-donor mean. According to a later analysis, most CMV-associated TCR beta chains appeared to be HLA-restricted, and the HLA associations seemed to be driven largely by CMV exposure. In the study, some 160 TCR beta chains were listed as associated with cytomegalovirus. In a later analysis, the rate of TCR association differed among HLA loci, with DRB1 alleles having the most associated TCRs and HLA-C alleles having the fewest. CMV serostatus was the only immune exposure information available for the cohort. The 87-base-pair reads could not distinguish some IMGT-functional V segments, including TRBV6-2 and TRBV6-3, so those segments were excluded. Assigning TCR associations to individual alleles was difficult when HLA alleles, especially DR and DQ, strongly co-occurred. While some public TCRs were present in many individuals, most TCR sequences turned up only very rarely across donors. The sequencing pipeline was judged likely to have produced a cluster of highly shared sequence variants as a technical artifact.

CDR3 length: 17 amino acids, cysteine to phenylalanine. The sequence is cut down to CDR3 DNA, 51 bases in frame from base 1. CDR1 is given as LGHNA and CDR2 as YSLEER, both from the germline V gene. The junction shows trimming of 0 bases on V and 7 bases on J, plus 19 bases between the germline ends. In total, 630 or so healthy bone marrow donors made up the cohort. At the time of sampling, every cohort member was nominally healthy, though immune exposures that went unrecorded were likely present. CMV serostatus was recorded as positive for 250 to 300 and negative for about half of the 666 cohort members, whereas no CMV serostatus was recorded for the donor in question. A peripheral blood sample was collected from each donor, and TCR beta sequencing was performed on peripheral blood mononuclear cells. The Qiagen DNeasy Blood Extraction Kit was used to extract genomic DNA from the blood cell samples.

Libraries were prepared through the immunoSEQ multiplex PCR assay. For the multiplex PCR, a mixture combining 60 forward primers for TCR Vbeta segments and 13 reverse primers for TCR Jbeta segments was used. Amplification of the CDR3 region of rearranged TCR beta genes was performed with a multiplex PCR assay on genomic DNA. On the Illumina HiSeq System, the amplified TCR beta libraries were sequenced as 87-base-pair reads. The original pipeline was this. In a later analysis, tens of millions of unique TCR beta chains were counted across the approximately 640 repertoires, and approximately 11 million of these chains were shared by at least two donors. To remove PCR and sequencing errors, raw reads were error-corrected and collapsed into unique sequences using a nearest-neighbor algorithm that merged closely related sequences. V, D and J gene segments were assigned by aligning CDR3 sequences to IMGT reference sequences. For a sequence to be retained, a match of at least six nucleotides to both a V gene segment and a J gene segment was required. Rearrangements were called productive when the CDR3 lacked stop codons and stayed in frame with V and J; all others were non-productive. Following IMGT convention, CDR3 was defined as the stretch from the second conserved V-encoded cysteine to the conserved J-encoded phenylalanine. The earlier analysis of a few hundred of the donors excluded any sequence lacking an unambiguous match to a single V gene segment. In an earlier analysis of a few hundred of the donors, V segments were called functional above 56.7% productive rearrangements and were called segregating when the between-donor standard deviation exceeded 5%. A statistical classification framework was developed to diagnose cytomegalovirus status using the catalog of TCR beta chain sequences. In a later analysis, V and J genes were assigned by comparing TCR nucleotide sequences against IMGT/GENE-DB human TR gene sequences. Using the TCRdist pipeline, a later analysis assigned CDR3 sequences along with most-parsimonious VDJ recombination scenarios. A later analysis defined each TCR beta chain by its CDR3 amino acid sequence plus V-gene family, and excluded reads lacking a unique V-gene family. In a later analysis, fewer than 650 highly shared, low-generation-probability nucleotide sequences were removed to address suspected cross-contamination and a sequencing artifact. For each public chain, a later analysis derived a clonal expansion index from normalized ranks of inferred template counts within each repertoire. A later analysis computed generation probabilities with a VDJ recombination model fitted to out-of-frame rearrangements, and checked the results against IGoR. In a later analysis, TCR-TCR, TCR-HLA and TCR-CMV co-occurrence was scored with hypergeometric tests, and a repertoire-size bias correction was applied to TCR pairs. To estimate false discovery rates, a later analysis permuted the HLA or CMV assignments 20 times. In a later analysis, co-occurring TCRs were grouped using DBSCAN, and TCRdist sequence similarity was added for clustering within HLA-allele-positive subsets. Repertoires with fewer than 30,000 or more than 120,000 public chains were left out of co-occurrence clustering, as were a few repertoires with anomalous nucleotide sharing. TCRdb took over this immuneACCESS table, retaining in-frame rearrangements with V and J assigned. Such tables are incomplete; in checked studies, under half of the missing clones stem from an unresolved V gene, and the remainder is unexplained. V, J and clone size reflect that table, while D and trimming were determined from the DNA. Recorded for this sample are tens of thousands of clones; roughly 86% of them occurred a single time. About a tenth of the sample is held by the ten biggest clonotypes.

To note about this clone: The antigen this receptor binds is unknown. Base qualities were left out, and no much larger clone turns up one base away.

The rearrangement combines TRBV4-3 with TRBJ2-1; the best D guess is TRBD2, with 5 bases matching. The sequenced sample consisted of PBMCs. This clonotype was sampled from a human donor in good health. The DNA is TGCGCCAGCAGCCAAGATCTCCAGCGGCAAAGTGAAAATGAGCAGTTCTTC. It is translated as CASSQDLQRQSENEQFF.